This T cell receptor beta chain was found in a study of blood T cell repertoires in COVID-19. Study at large: Samples came from the United States, Italy and Spain, spanning acute and convalescent COVID-19. T cells, B-cell-depleted T cells, or PBMCs provided the cDNA or gDNA that served as material.

Deletions cut 4 bases from V and 5 bases from J, with 9 bases between. The length of the CDR3 is 13 residues. The V gene's germline CDR1 is SGHRS and CDR2 YFSETQ. Source study methods: Reference gene primer amplification gave estimated nucleated cell counts. Assay used: immunoSEQ multiplex PCR; TCRdb lists only in-frame clones, some missing. D and trimming were read from the DNA, whereas the V and J calls and clone size are those reported in that table. Of 350,000 to 450,000 clones listed, over 75% are singletons. The gene calls are TRBV5-1 and TRBJ2-2, with D unresolved. Sequencing was carried out using peripheral blood. The clonotype comes from a woman aged 60-75 years with COVID-19, enrolled during active disease. Here the CDR3 reads CASSPRLTGELFF. DNA of the CDR3: TGCGCCAGCAGCCCGAGGCTTACCGGGGAGCTGTTTTTT.